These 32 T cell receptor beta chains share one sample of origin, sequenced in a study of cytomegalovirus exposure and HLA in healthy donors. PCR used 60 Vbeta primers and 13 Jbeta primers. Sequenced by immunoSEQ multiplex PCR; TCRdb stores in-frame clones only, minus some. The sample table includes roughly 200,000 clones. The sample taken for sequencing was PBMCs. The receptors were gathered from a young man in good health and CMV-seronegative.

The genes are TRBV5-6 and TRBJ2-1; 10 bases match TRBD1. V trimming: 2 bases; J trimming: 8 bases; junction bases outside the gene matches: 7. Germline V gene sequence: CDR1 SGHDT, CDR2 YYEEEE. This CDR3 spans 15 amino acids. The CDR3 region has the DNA TGTGCCAGCAGCTTCGCCGGGACAGGGGCGTATGAGCAGTTCTTC. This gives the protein CASSFAGTGAYEQFF.

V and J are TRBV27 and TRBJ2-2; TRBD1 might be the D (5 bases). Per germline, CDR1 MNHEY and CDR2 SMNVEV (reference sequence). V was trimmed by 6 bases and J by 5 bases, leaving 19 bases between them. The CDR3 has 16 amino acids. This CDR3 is CASRPHPTGTTGELFF. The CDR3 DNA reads TGTGCCAGCAGACCTCACCCTACAGGTACAACCGGGGAGCTGTTTTTT.

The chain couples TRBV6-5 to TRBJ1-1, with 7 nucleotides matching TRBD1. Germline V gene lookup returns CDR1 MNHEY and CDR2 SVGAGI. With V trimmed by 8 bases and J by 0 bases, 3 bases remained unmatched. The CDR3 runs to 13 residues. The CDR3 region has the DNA TGTGCCAGCCGACAGGGTGTGAACACTGAAGCTTTCTTT. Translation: CASRQGVNTEAFF.

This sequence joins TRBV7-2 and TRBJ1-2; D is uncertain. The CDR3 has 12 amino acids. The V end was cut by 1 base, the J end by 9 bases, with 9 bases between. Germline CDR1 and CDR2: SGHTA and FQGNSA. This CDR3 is CASSLGLLSYTF. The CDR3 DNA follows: TGTGCCAGCAGCTTAGGACTGCTGAGCTACACCTTC.

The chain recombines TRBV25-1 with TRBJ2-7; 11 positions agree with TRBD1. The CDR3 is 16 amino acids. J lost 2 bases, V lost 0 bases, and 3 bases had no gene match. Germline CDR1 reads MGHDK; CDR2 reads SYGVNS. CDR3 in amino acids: CASSEYGTGGTYEQYF. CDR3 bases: TGTGCCAGCAGTGAATACGGGACAGGGGGAACCTACGAGCAGTACTTC.

CDR3 sequence reads: CASRTTTGDPYEQYF. CDR3 nucleotides: TGTGCCAGCAGGACAACGACAGGGGACCCCTACGAGCAGTACTTC. The rearrangement uses TRBV21-1 and TRBJ2-7; TRBD1, the table's D call, lacks a check against the DNA. TRBV21-1 is noted as a pseudogene. This CDR3 has 15 residues.

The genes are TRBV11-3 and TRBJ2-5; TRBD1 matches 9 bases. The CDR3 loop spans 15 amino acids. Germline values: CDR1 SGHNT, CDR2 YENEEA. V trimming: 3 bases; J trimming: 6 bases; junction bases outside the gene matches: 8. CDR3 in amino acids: CASSFTGQGEKTQYF. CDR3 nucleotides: TGTGCCAGCAGCTTCACGGGACAGGGTGAGAAGACCCAGTACTTC. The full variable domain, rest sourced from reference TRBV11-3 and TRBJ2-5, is EAGVVQSPRYKIIEKKQPVAFWCNPISGHNTLYWYLQNLGQGPELLIRYENEEAVDDSQLPKDRFSAERLKGVDSTLKIQPAELGDSAVYLCASSFTGQGEKTQYFGPGTRLLVL.

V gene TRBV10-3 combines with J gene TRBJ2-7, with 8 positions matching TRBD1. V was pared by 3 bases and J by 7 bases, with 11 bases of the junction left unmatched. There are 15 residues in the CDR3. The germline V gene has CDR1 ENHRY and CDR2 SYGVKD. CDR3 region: CAISEWTGLMGEQYF. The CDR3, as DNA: TGTGCCATCAGTGAATGGACAGGGCTGATGGGGGAGCAGTACTTC.

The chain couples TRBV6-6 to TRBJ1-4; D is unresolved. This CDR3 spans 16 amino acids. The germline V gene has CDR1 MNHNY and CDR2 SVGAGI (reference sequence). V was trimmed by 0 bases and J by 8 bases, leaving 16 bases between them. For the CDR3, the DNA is TGTGCCAGCAGTTACTCCGTGATAACTGCGTGGGAAAAACTGTTTTTT. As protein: CASSYSVITAWEKLFF.

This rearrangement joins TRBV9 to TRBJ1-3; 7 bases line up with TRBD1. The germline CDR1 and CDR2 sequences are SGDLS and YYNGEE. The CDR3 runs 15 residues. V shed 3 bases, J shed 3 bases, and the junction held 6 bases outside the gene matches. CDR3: CASSGRGGGGNTIYF. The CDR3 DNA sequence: TGTGCCAGCAGCGGACGAGGGGGCGGTGGAAACACCATATATTTT. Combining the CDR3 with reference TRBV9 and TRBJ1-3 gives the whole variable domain DSGVTQTPKHLITATGQRVTLRCSPRSGDLSVYWYQQSLDQGLQFLIQYYNGEERAKGNILERFSAQQFPDLHSELNLSSLELGDSALYFCASSGRGGGGNTIYFGEGSWLTVV.

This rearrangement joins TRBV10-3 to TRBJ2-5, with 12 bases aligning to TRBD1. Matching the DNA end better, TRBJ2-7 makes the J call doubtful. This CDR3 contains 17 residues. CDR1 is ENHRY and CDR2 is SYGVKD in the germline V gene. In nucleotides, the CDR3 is TGTGCCATCAGCTTGCTCTTGACCGGGACAGGGGGCTCCGAGCAGTACTTC. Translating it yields CAISLLLTGTGGSEQYF.

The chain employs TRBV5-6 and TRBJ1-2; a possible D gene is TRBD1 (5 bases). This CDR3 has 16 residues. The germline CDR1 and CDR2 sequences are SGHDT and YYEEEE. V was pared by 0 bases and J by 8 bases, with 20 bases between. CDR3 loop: CASSLAGDRGMRGYTF. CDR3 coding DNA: TGTGCCAGCAGCTTGGCCGGGGATCGGGGGATGAGAGGCTACACCTTC. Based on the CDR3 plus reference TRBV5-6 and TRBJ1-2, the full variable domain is DAGVTQSPTHLIKTRGQQVTLRCSPKSGHDTVSWYQQALGQGPQFIFQYYEEEERQRGNFPDRFSGHQFPNYSSELNVNALLLGDSALYLCASSLAGDRGMRGYTFGSGTRLTVV.

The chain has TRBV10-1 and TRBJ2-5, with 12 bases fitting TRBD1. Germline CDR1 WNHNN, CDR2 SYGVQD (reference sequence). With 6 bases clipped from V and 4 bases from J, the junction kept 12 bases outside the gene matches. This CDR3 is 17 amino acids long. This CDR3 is CASSERPGQGAVETQYF. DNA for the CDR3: TGCGCCAGCAGCGAGCGCCCGGGACAGGGGGCTGTAGAGACCCAGTACTTC.

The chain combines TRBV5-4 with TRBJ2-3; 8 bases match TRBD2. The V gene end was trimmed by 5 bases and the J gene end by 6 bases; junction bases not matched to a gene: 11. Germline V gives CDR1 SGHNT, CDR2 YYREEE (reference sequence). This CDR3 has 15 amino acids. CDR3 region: CASRGVAGLGDTQYF. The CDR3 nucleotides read TGTGCCAGCAGGGGGGTAGCGGGACTGGGGGATACGCAGTATTTT.

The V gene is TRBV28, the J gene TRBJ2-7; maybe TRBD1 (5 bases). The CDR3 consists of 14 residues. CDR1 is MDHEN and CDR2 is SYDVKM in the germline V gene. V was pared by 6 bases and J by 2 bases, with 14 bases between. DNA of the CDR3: TGTGCCAGCAGAACCGCACAGGCTACCTACGAGCAGTACTTC. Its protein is CASRTAQATYEQYF.

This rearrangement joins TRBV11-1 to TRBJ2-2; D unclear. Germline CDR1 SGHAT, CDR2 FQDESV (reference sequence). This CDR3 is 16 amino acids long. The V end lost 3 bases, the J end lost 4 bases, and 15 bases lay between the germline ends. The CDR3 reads CASSFRSRFSTGELFF. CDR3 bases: TGTGCCAGCAGCTTTCGGTCGAGGTTTAGCACCGGGGAGCTGTTTTTT. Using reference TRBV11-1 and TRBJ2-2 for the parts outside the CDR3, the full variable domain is EAEVAQSPRYKITEKSQAVAFWCDPISGHATLYWYRQILGQGPELLVQFQDESVVDDSQLPKDRFSAERLKGVDSTLKIQPAELGDSAMYLCASSFRSRFSTGELFFGEGSRLTVL.

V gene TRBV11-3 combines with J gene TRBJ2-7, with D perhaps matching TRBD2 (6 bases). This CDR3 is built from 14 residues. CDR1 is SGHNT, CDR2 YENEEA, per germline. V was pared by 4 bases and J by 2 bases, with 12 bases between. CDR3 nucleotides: TGTGCCAGCAGCTCCGGGACTCGTACCTACGAGCAGTACTTC. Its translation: CASSSGTRTYEQYF.

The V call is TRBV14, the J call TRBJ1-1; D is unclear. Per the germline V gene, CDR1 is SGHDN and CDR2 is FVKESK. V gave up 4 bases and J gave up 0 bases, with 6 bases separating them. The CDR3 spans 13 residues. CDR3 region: CASSPHLNTEAFF. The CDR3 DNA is TGTGCCAGCAGCCCTCACTTGAACACTGAAGCTTTCTTT.

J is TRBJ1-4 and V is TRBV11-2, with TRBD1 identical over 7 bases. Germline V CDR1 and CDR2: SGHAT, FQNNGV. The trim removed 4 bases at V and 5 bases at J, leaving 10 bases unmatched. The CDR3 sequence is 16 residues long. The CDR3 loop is CASSSRSTGQNEKLFF. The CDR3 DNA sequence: TGTGCCAGCAGCTCCCGATCGACAGGGCAAAATGAAAAACTGTTTTTT.

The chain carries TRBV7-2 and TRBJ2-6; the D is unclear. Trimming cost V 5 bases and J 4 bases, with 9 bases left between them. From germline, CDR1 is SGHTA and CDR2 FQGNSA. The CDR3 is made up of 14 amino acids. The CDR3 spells CASSPTKGANVLTF. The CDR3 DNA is TGTGCCAGCAGCCCTACGAAAGGGGCCAACGTCCTGACTTTC.

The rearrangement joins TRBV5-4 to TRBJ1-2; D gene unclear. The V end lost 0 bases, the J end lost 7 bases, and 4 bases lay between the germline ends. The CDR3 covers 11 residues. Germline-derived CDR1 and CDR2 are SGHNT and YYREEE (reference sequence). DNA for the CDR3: TGTGCCAGCAGCTTGGCGGGTGGCTACACCTTC. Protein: CASSLAGGYTF.

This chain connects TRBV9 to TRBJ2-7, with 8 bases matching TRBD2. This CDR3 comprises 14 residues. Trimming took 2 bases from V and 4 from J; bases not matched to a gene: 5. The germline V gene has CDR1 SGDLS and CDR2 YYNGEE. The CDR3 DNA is TGTGCCAGCAGCGTCGGGACTAGGGCGTACGAGCAGTACTTC. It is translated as CASSVGTRAYEQYF.

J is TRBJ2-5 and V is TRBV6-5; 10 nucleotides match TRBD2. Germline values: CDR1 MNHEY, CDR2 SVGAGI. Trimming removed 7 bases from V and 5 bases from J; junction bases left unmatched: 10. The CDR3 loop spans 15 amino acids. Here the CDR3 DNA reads TGTGCCAGCAATATCTTAGCGGGAGGCCCCGAGACCCAGTACTTC. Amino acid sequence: CASNILAGGPETQYF.

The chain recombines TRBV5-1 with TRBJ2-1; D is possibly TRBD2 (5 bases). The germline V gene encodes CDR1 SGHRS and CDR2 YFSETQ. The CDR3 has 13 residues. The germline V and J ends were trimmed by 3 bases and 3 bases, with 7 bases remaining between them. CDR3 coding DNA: TGCGCCAGCAGCTATCGGGGCTACAATGAGCAGTTCTTC. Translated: CASSYRGYNEQFF.

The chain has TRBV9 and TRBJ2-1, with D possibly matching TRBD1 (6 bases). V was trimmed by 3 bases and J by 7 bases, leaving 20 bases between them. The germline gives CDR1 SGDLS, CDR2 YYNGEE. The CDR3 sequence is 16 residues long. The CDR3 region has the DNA TGTGCCAGCAGCGAGCCCCGCGACAGGTCTTTAAATGAGCAGTTCTTC. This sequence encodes CASSEPRDRSLNEQFF.

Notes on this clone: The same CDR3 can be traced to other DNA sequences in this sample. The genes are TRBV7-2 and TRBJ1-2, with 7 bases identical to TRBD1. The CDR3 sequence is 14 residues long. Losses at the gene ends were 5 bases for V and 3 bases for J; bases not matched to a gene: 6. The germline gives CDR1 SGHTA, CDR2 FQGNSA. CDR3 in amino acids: CASSPLGQYYGYTF. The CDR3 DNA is TGTGCCAGCAGCCCTTTGGGACAGTACTATGGCTACACCTTC.

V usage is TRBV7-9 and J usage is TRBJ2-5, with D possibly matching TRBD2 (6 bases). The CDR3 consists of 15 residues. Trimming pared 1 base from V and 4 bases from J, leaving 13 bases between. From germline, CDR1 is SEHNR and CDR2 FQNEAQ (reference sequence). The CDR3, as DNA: TGTGCCAGCAGCTTAGGTCGGCAGGAGGGAGAGACCCAGTACTTC. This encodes CASSLGRQEGETQYF. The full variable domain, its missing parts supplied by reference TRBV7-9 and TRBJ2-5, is DTGVSQNPRHKITKRGQNVTFRCDPISEHNRLYWYRQTLGQGPEFLTYFQNEAQLEKSRLLSDRFSAERPKGSFSTLEIQRTEQGDSAMYLCASSLGRQEGETQYFGPGTRLLVL.

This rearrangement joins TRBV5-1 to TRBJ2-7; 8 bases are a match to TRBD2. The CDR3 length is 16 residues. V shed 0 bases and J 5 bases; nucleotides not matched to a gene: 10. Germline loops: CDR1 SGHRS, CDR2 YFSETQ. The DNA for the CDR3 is TGCGCCAGCAGCTTGGTGCTAGCGGGTTTAACCGACGAGCAGTACTTC. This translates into CASSLVLAGLTDEQYF.

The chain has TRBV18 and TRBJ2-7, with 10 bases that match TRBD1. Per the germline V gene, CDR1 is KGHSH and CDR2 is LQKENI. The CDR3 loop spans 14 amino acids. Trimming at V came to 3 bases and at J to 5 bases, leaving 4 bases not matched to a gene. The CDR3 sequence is CASSPVGQGNEQYF. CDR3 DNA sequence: TGTGCCAGCTCACCTGTGGGACAGGGGAACGAGCAGTACTTC.

The CDR3 sequence is CASSWGTGGGTEAFF. Here the CDR3 DNA reads TGTGCCAGCAGCTGGGGGACAGGGGGCGGGACTGAAGCTTTCTTT. The chain couples TRBV11-3 to TRBJ1-1; 12 bases are shared with TRBD1. The trim removed 4 bases at V and 5 bases at J, leaving 5 bases unmatched. Germline V gene data show CDR1 as SGHNT and CDR2 as YENEEA. CDR3 length: 15 amino acids.

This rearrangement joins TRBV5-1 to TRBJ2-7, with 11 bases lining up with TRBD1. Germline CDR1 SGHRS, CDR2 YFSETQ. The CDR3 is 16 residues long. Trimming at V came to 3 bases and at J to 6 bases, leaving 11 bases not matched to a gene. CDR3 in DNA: TGCGCCAGCAGCTCAATGGCGGACAGGGGGCAGGGCGAGCAGTACTTC. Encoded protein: CASSSMADRGQGEQYF.

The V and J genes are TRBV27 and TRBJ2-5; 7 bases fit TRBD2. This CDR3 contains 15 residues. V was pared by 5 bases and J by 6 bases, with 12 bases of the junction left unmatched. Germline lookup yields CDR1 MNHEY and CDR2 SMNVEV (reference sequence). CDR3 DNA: TGTGCCAGCAGTCCATCCCTGGGGGGGTCCAAGACCCAGTACTTC. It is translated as CASSPSLGGSKTQYF.